The clone carrying this T cell receptor beta chain showed up just a few times. The antigen is not known. This record belongs to a study of T cells in Graves' hyperthyroidism and ophthalmopathy. Study as a whole: Before any treatment, at initial diagnosis, peripheral blood was collected. Study observations and caveats: Model-based prediction identified ophthalmopathy a median roughly 5.9 months prior to its onset.

It was uncontrolled infection, other autoimmune disease, pregnancy or lactation that excluded patients. PBMCs came from less than 11 ml fresh peripheral blood. The investigators amplified TCR beta CDR3 regions from RNA transcripts. During a first-round RT-PCR of the TCR CDR3, the HTBI primer set was used. Via MiXCR, TCRdb re-called the multiplex PCR reads, giving one row per CDR3 protein. The sample has about half a million distinct CDR3 sequences; around 16% are singletons. The CDR3 extends over 17 amino acids. Germline CDR1 and CDR2: KGHSH and LQKENI. Between the trimmed V and J ends, which lost 1 base and 8 bases, there was a span of 21 bases.

The source material was blood. This chain connects TRBV18 to TRBJ2-1; D may match TRBD1 or TRBD2 (7 bases each). The sequence was obtained from a woman aged 25 to 39 with Graves' ophthalmopathy. The CDR3 coding sequence is TGTGCCAGCTCACCACGATCTCTAGCGGAGGGGGCTCATGAGCAGTTCTTC. It encodes CASSPRSLAEGAHEQFF.